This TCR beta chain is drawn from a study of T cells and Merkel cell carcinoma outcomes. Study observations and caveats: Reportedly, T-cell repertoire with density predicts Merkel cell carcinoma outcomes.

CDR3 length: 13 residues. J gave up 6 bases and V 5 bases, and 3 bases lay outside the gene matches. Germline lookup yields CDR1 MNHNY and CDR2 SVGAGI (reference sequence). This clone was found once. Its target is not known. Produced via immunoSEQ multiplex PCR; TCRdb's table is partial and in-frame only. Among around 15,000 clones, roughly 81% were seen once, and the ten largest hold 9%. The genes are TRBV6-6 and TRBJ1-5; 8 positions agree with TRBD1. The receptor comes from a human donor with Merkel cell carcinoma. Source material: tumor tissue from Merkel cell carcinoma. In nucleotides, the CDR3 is TGTGCCAGCAGTGAGACAGGGGCTCAGCCCCAGCATTTT. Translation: CASSETGAQPQHF.